One and the same sample provided the 22 T cell receptor beta chains below, sequenced in a study of beta chain features in type 1 diabetes. Findings of the study overall: A moderate, significant TCRB CDR3 shortening appeared in type 1 diabetes across four CD4+ subsets.

Since all of the isolated RNA was reverse transcribed, expressed TCRB transcripts were what got sequenced. Generated by immunoSEQ multiplex PCR, the TCRdb table keeps only in-frame clones and is missing some. In the table there are approximately 58,000 clones, 55% to 80% of which are singletons. The antigens for these receptors are not known. The sequencing input was stem cell memory CD4+ T cells from blood. Source of these receptors: a woman in her twenties or thirties with type 1 diabetes.

The chain uses TRBV6-6 and TRBJ2-7, with D perhaps matching TRBD2 (5 bases). The CDR3 consists of 13 residues. V lost 3 bases to trimming and J lost 5 bases, with 11 bases between them. The V gene's germline CDR1 is MNHNY and CDR2 SVGAGI (reference sequence). The DNA of the CDR3 is TGTGCCAGCAGTTATTCAGAGGGTAACGAGCAGTACTTC. This translates into CASSYSEGNEQYF.

V usage is TRBV6-5 and J usage is TRBJ2-7, with TRBD2 identical over 7 bases. Germline assignment: CDR1 MNHEY and CDR2 SVGAGI. There are 12 residues in the CDR3. The ends lost 10 bases at V and 3 bases at J; junction bases unmatched: 6. The CDR3 loop is CATHGGSYEQYF. Here the CDR3 DNA reads TGTGCCACCCATGGCGGGAGCTACGAGCAGTACTTC.

This chain connects TRBV2 to TRBJ2-3, with 9 bases lining up with TRBD2. Germline values: CDR1 SNHLY, CDR2 FYNNEI. The CDR3 runs 17 residues. The ends lost 6 bases at V and 4 bases at J; junction bases unmatched: 14. CDR3 in amino acids: CASRRAGAGGPPDTQYF. In nucleotides, the CDR3 is TGTGCCAGCAGACGAGCTGGGGCGGGAGGGCCCCCAGATACGCAGTATTTT.

Notes on this clone: One end of the junction is discordant with germline, which a read error may explain. The chain carries TRBV15 and TRBJ2-5, with D unresolved. Gene TRBJ2-7 matches the end of the DNA better, so the J call may be wrong. CDR1 and CDR2 from the germline V gene are LNHNV and YYDKDF (reference sequence). The CDR3 contains 13 residues. CDR3 coding DNA: TGTGCCACCAGCAGAGATAAATCCTCCGAGCAGTACTTC. Amino acid sequence: CATSRDKSSEQYF.

The rearrangement uses TRBV9 and TRBJ2-5; TRBD2 is a possible D gene (6 bases). The CDR3 spans 13 residues. The germline V gene has CDR1 SGDLS and CDR2 YYNGEE. The V end lost 6 bases, the J end lost 7 bases, and 16 bases lay between the germline ends. The CDR3 DNA reads TGTGCCAGCACCCCGGAGGGGCAGGGGACCCAGTACTTC. It yields the protein CASTPEGQGTQYF.

This sequence joins TRBV15 and TRBJ1-1; no reliable D call. The CDR3 is 15 residues long. V lost 0 bases and J lost 1, with 9 bases in between. The germline CDR1 and CDR2 sequences are LNHNV and YYDKDF (reference sequence). Here the CDR3 DNA reads TGTGCCACCAGCAGAGATTCGGTACGGAACACTGAAGCTTTCTTT. Residues: CATSRDSVRNTEAFF.

V is TRBV23-1 and J is TRBJ1-1; 7 bases fit TRBD1. TRBV23-1 is flagged as an ORF with uncertain function. With 1 base clipped from V and 5 bases from J, the junction kept 10 bases outside the gene matches. CDR3 length equals 16 residues. This chain's CDR3 is CASSQCFSTGVTEAFF. DNA for the CDR3: TGCGCCAGCAGTCAATGTTTTAGTACAGGGGTTACTGAAGCTTTCTTT.

The J gene is TRBJ1-5, the V gene TRBV4-1; 9 nucleotides align to TRBD1. Trimming removed 4 bases from V and 6 bases from J; junction bases left unmatched: 7. The V gene's germline CDR1 is MGHRA and CDR2 YSYEKL. The CDR3 runs to 15 residues. CDR3 DNA sequence: TGCGCCAGCAGCCGGGGACAGGGCGTACGTCAGCCCCAGCATTTT. Amino acid sequence: CASSRGQGVRQPQHF.

This clone was found once. The V gene is TRBV19, the J gene TRBJ2-3; TRBD1 aligns across 8 bases. Germline CDR1 reads LNHDA; CDR2 reads SQIVND (reference sequence). The CDR3 consists of 14 residues. The ends lost 5 bases at V and 4 bases at J; junction bases unmatched: 5. The CDR3 DNA follows: TGTGCCAGTAGTTTTCGGACAGGGCCAGATACGCAGTATTTT. Amino acid sequence: CASSFRTGPDTQYF.

The chain combines TRBV30 with TRBJ1-1; the match to TRBD1 covers 9 bases. Germline CDR1 GTSNPN, CDR2 SVGIG (reference sequence). This CDR3 comprises 14 residues. V dropped 5 bases and J dropped 5; count of bases not matched to a gene: 9. CDR3 sequence: CAWARGQGGTEAFF. In nucleotides, the CDR3 is TGTGCCTGGGCTCGGGGACAGGGCGGAACTGAAGCTTTCTTT.

This sequence joins TRBV5-1 and TRBJ1-2; D uncertain. V lost 5 bases to trimming and J lost 4 bases, with 12 bases between them. The V gene's germline CDR1 is SGHRS and CDR2 YFSETQ. This CDR3 has 13 residues. CDR3 protein: CASSKEVLYGYTF. The DNA for the CDR3 is TGCGCCAGCAGTAAAGAGGTCCTCTATGGCTACACCTTC.

The CDR3 bases are TGCAGCGCCCTAATAACCAACAGGGATCAATATACGCAGTATTTT. Translated, it gives CSALITNRDQYTQYF. The chain couples TRBV29-1 to TRBJ2-3, with D perhaps matching TRBD1 (6 bases). The germline gives CDR1 SQVTM, CDR2 ANQGSEA. Trimming stripped 7 bases from V and 7 bases from J, with 24 bases between. The CDR3 has 15 amino acids.

This clone was picked up a small number of times. V and J are TRBV9 and TRBJ2-7; TRBD1 matches at 7 bases. The CDR3 has 16 amino acids. V shed 0 bases and J 0 bases; nucleotides not matched to a gene: 6. The V gene's germline CDR1 is SGDLS and CDR2 YYNGEE. CDR3 bases: TGTGCCAGCAGCGTAGGACCACAGGGGACCTCCTACGAGCAGTACTTC. Its protein product is CASSVGPQGTSYEQYF.

This clone was seen just once. The J gene is TRBJ2-7, the V gene TRBV30; D perhaps matches TRBD1 (6 bases). Germline V gene data show CDR1 as GTSNPN and CDR2 as SVGIG (reference sequence). Trimming shortened V by 0 bases and J by 12 bases, and 21 bases separated the two germline ends. The CDR3 sequence is 14 residues long. The CDR3 DNA sequence: TGTGCCTGGAGTGTAGGGGGACACGCAGTGGCTGGGTACTTC. It specifies CAWSVGGHAVAGYF.

The sample holds one count of this clone. The V gene is TRBV28, the J gene TRBJ2-1; TRBD2 matches at 11 bases. The germline CDR1 and CDR2 sequences are MDHEN and SYDVKM. V lost 7 bases and J lost 7; bases outside the gene matches: 12. The CDR3 consists of 16 residues. The DNA for the CDR3 is TGTGCCAGCACCCCCCCGCTAGCGGGAGGTTTAAATGAGCAGTTCTTC. Its translation: CASTPPLAGGLNEQFF.

This sequence joins TRBV5-1 and TRBJ2-2; a weak D match, TRBD2 (5 bases). V was cut by 5 bases and J by 3 bases, with 11 bases left in between. Germline V CDR1 and CDR2: SGHRS, YFSETQ. There are 14 residues in the CDR3. The CDR3 DNA reads as TGCGCCAGCAGTCGAGACTACGACACCGGGGAGCTGTTTTTT. Its protein product is CASSRDYDTGELFF.

This clone was observed a handful of times. This chain uses TRBV7-3 with TRBJ2-2; D perhaps matches TRBD2 (6 bases). The CDR3 spans 15 residues. V lost 2 bases and J lost 3, with 10 bases in between. Germline-derived CDR1 and CDR2 are SGHTA and FQGTGA. The DNA for the CDR3 is TGTGCCAGCAGCTTATTCGGGAGAGACACCGGGGAGCTGTTTTTT. It encodes CASSLFGRDTGELFF.

The rearrangement uses TRBV27 and TRBJ1-2; maybe TRBD1 (5 bases). Germline-derived CDR1 and CDR2 are MNHEY and SMNVEV (reference sequence). V was cut by 3 bases and J by 4 bases, with 9 bases left in between. The CDR3 length is 13 residues. CDR3: CASSLGGSYGYTF. In nucleotides, the CDR3 is TGTGCCAGCAGTTTGGGGGGGAGCTATGGCTACACCTTC.

This rearrangement joins TRBV28 to TRBJ2-5, with D perhaps TRBD2 (7 bases). CDR1 MDHEN and CDR2 SYDVKM come from the germline V gene. V gave up 4 bases and J gave up 5 bases, with 14 bases separating them. The CDR3 totals 14 residues. The chain's CDR3 is CASSSPGGHETQYF. The CDR3 DNA reads as TGTGCCAGCAGTTCCCCCGGGGGGCACGAGACCCAGTACTTC.

The CDR3, as DNA: TGTGCCAGCAGCCATGGGAGGTCCTACAATGAGCAGTTCTTC. Translating gives CASSHGRSYNEQFF. The chain joins TRBV4-2 to TRBJ2-1; D might be TRBD2 (6 bases). This CDR3 contains 14 residues. Germline V gene data show CDR1 as LGHNA and CDR2 as YNFKEQ. The V and J ends lost 3 bases and 1 base respectively, with 7 bases between them.

The chain combines TRBV5-1 with TRBJ2-7; D call uncertain. The CDR3 extends over 14 amino acids. Germline V lookup: CDR1 SGHRS, CDR2 YFSETQ. V was trimmed by 0 bases and J by 6 bases, leaving 13 bases between them. CDR3 in amino acids: CASSLGIESAEQYF. CDR3 nucleotides: TGCGCCAGCAGCTTGGGCATTGAGAGCGCCGAGCAGTACTTC.

V gene TRBV30 combines with J gene TRBJ1-1, with D possibly being TRBD1 (5 bases). Germline assignment: CDR1 GTSNPN and CDR2 SVGIG (reference sequence). V shed 5 bases and J shed 0 bases, with 10 bases lying between them. The CDR3 is made up of 13 amino acids. Written as DNA, the CDR3 is TGTGCCTGGTCGACGACAGTGAACACTGAAGCTTTCTTT. Translation: CAWSTTVNTEAFF.